A selection of T cell receptor beta chains follows, all from one sample in a study of blood T cell repertoires in COVID-19. Profiled with immunoSEQ multiplex PCR; TCRdb holds only in-frame clones, not every one. The table includes fewer than 300,000 clones, 90% detected once. Source material: PBMCs or T cells enriched from blood (not recorded which). The receptors here all came from a woman in her 30s who had recovered from COVID-19. The CDR3 runs from the conserved cysteine through the conserved F or W. Each record gives: J gene, D gene, V gene, clone size, CDR3 DNA, CDR3 protein. A D gene is named only where the DNA matches it firmly. Only some rows state a clone size, as once, few, many or a class for expanded clones.

j_call: TRBJ2-7; d_call: TRBD2; v_call: TRBV2; clone_size: -; cdr3_nt: TGTGCCAGCAGTGAAGGGCTAGCGGGATCTTACGAGCAGTACTTC; cdr3_aa: CASSEGLAGSYEQYF
j_call: TRBJ2-5; d_call: -; v_call: TRBV19; clone_size: -; cdr3_nt: TGTGCCAGTAGTAGGTTCGGAGAGACCCAGTACTTC; cdr3_aa: CASSRFGETQYF
j_call: TRBJ1-4; d_call: -; v_call: TRBV28; clone_size: -; cdr3_nt: TGTGCCAGCACTGGGGCAGTCTCAACTAATGAAAAACTGTTTTTT; cdr3_aa: CASTGAVSTNEKLFF
j_call: TRBJ2-1; d_call: TRBD2; v_call: TRBV3-1/TRBV3-2; clone_size: -; cdr3_nt: TGTGCCAGCAGCCAGGGTAGCGGGAGGGCGAGTGAGCAGTTCTTC; cdr3_aa: CASSQGSGRASEQFF
j_call: TRBJ2-7; d_call: TRBD1; v_call: TRBV19; clone_size: once; cdr3_nt: TGTGCCAGTAGTATCAGACAGGGGGCTTCCTACGAGCAGTACTTC; cdr3_aa: CASSIRQGASYEQYF
j_call: TRBJ2-7; d_call: -; v_call: TRBV11-1; clone_size: -; cdr3_nt: TGTGCCAGCAGCCCCTGGGGAGACTCCTACGAGCAGTACTTC; cdr3_aa: CASSPWGDSYEQYF
j_call: TRBJ2-2; d_call: TRBD1; v_call: TRBV28; clone_size: -; cdr3_nt: TGTGCCAGCAGTTTGGAACGTGCGGGACAGGGGGTTACCGGGGAGCTGTTTTTT; cdr3_aa: CASSLERAGQGVTGELFF
j_call: TRBJ2-6; d_call: -; v_call: TRBV2; clone_size: -; cdr3_nt: TGTGCCAGCAGTGGAGTACCAGGGGTTTCTGGGGCCAACGTCCTGACTTTC; cdr3_aa: CASSGVPGVSGANVLTF
j_call: TRBJ2-5; d_call: -; v_call: TRBV9; clone_size: -; cdr3_nt: TGTGCCAGCAGCTTCCAGGGGACGGTGGGGGAGACCCAGTACTTC; cdr3_aa: CASSFQGTVGETQYF
j_call: TRBJ2-2; d_call: TRBD1; v_call: TRBV9; clone_size: -; cdr3_nt: TGTGCCAGCAGCAGCGCGACAGGGGCCGGGGAGCTGTTTTTT; cdr3_aa: CASSSATGAGELFF
j_call: TRBJ1-2; d_call: -; v_call: TRBV7-9; clone_size: -; cdr3_nt: TGTGCCAGCAGCTTAACTGACGAGGATGGCTACACCTTC; cdr3_aa: CASSLTDEDGYTF
j_call: TRBJ1-4; d_call: -; v_call: TRBV7-2; clone_size: once; cdr3_nt: TGTGCCAGCAGTCAAGGAGGCGGTGGAGATGAAAAACTGTTTTTT; cdr3_aa: CASSQGGGGDEKLFF
j_call: TRBJ1-6; d_call: -; v_call: TRBV7-9; clone_size: -; cdr3_nt: TGTGCCAGCAATGTAGCGGATTCACCCCTCCACTTT; cdr3_aa: CASNVADSPLHF
j_call: TRBJ2-2; d_call: -; v_call: TRBV5-4; clone_size: -; cdr3_nt: TGTGCCAGCAGCTTCCCCGGAGTGGAGCTGTTTTTT; cdr3_aa: CASSFPGVELFF
j_call: TRBJ2-7; d_call: TRBD1; v_call: TRBV28; clone_size: -; cdr3_nt: TGTGCCAGCAGATCCGGACAGGGTGTCTACGAGCAGTACTTC; cdr3_aa: CASRSGQGVYEQYF
j_call: TRBJ2-2; d_call: -; v_call: TRBV9; clone_size: few; cdr3_nt: TGTGCCAGCAGCGCACCGACACGGCGCACCGGGGAGCTGTTTTTT; cdr3_aa: CASSAPTRRTGELFF
j_call: TRBJ2-1; d_call: TRBD2; v_call: TRBV7-3; clone_size: -; cdr3_nt: TGTGCCAGCAGTCCTGGACTAGCGGGCCTCAATGAGCAGTTCTTC; cdr3_aa: CASSPGLAGLNEQFF